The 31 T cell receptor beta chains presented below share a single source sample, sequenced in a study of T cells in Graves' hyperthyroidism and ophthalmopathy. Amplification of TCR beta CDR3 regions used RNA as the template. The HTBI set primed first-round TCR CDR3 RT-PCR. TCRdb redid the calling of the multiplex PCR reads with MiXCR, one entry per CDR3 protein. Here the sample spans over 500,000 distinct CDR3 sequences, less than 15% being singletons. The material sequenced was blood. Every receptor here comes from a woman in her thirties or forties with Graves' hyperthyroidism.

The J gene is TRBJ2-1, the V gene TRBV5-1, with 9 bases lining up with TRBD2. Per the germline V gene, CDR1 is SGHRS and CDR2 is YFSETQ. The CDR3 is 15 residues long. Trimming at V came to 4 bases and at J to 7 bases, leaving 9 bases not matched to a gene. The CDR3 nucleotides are TGCGCCAGCAGCCAGACTAGCGGCCTTTGGAATGAGCAGTTCTTC. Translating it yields CASSQTSGLWNEQFF.

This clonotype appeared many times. The CDR3 DNA sequence: TGTGCCACCAGCAGAGATTCCATGACTCAAGAGACCCAGTACTTC. This gives the protein CATSRDSMTQETQYF. The chain uses TRBV15 and TRBJ2-5, with unresolved D. Germline CDR1 reads LNHNV; CDR2 reads YYDKDF (reference sequence). The CDR3 has 15 residues. Trimming left V 0 bases short and J 2 bases short, with 10 bases between.

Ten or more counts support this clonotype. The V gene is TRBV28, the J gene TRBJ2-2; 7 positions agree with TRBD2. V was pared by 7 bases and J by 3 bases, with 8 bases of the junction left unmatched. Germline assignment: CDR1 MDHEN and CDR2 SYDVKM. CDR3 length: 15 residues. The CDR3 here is CASNDLAEDTGELFF. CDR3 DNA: TGTGCCAGCAACGACCTAGCGGAGGACACCGGGGAGCTGTTTTTT.

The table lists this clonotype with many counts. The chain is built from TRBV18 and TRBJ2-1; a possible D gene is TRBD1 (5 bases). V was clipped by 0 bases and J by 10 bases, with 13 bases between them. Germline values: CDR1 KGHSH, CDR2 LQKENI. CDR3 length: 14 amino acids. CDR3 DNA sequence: TGTGCCAGCTCACCACCCCCCCAGGGAAAAGAGCAGTTCTTC. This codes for CASSPPPQGKEQFF.

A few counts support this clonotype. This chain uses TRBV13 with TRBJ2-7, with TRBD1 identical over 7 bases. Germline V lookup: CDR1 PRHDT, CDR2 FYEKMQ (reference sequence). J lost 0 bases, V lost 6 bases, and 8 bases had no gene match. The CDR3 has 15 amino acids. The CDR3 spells CASSWTGGSSYEQYF. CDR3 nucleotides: TGTGCCAGCAGTTGGACAGGCGGAAGCTCCTACGAGCAGTACTTC.

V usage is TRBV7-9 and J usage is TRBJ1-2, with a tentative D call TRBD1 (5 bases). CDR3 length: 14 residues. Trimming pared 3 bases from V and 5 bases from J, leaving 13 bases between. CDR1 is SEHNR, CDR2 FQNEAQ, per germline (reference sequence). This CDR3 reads CASSLTVRDYGYTF. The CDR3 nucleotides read TGTGCCAGCAGCTTGACAGTGAGGGATTATGGCTACACCTTC.

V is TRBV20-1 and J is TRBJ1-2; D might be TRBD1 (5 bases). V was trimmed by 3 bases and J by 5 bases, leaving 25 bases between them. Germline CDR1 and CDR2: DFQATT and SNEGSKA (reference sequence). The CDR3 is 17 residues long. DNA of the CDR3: TGCAGTGCTAGGTCACCCTGGGGGGAGGAGGAGGAATATGGCTACACCTTC. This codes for CSARSPWGEEEEYGYTF.

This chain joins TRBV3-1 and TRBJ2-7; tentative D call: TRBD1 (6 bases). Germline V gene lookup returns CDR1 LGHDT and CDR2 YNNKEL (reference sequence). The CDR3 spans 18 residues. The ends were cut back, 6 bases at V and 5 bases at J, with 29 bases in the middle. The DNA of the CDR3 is TGTGCCAGCAGTCAAAAGCTGATAAACAGGGATGGAAAAGACGAGCAGTACTTC. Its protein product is CASSQKLINRDGKDEQYF.

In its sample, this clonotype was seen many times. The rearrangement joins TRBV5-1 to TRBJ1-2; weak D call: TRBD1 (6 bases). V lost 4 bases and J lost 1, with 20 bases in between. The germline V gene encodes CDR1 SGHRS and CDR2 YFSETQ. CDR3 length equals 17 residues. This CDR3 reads CASSPGGGGLDNYGYTF. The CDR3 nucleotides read TGCGCCAGCAGCCCCGGTGGGGGGGGCCTCGATAACTATGGCTACACCTTC.

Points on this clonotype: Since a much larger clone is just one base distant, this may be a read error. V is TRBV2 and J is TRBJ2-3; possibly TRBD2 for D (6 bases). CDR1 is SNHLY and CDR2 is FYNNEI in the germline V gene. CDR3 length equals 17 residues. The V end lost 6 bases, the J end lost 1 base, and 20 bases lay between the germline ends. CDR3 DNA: TGTGCCAGCAGGCCCTTAGGGAGCGGGTATGGCACAGATACGCAGTATTTT. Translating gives CASRPLGSGYGTDTQYF.

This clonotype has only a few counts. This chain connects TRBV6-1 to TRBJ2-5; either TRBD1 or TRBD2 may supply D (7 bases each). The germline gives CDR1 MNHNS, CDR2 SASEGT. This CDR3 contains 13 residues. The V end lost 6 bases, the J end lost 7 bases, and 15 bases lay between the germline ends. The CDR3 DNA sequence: TGTGCCAGCAGAAAAACAGGGGAGGGGACCCAGTACTTC. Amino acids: CASRKTGEGTQYF.

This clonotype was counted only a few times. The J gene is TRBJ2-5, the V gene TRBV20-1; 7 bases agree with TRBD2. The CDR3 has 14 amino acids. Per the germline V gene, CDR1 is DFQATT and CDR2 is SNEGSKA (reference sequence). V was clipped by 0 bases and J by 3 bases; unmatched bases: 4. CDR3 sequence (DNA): TGCAGTGCTAGAGAGGGGGGGTTCGAAGAGACCCAGTACTTC. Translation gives CSAREGGFEETQYF.

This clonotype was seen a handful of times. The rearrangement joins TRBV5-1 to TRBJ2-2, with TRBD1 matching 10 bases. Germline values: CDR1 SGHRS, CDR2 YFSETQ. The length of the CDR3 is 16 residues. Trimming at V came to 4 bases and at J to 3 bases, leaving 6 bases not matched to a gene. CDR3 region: CASSQSTGGYTGELFF. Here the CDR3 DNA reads TGCGCCAGCAGCCAATCGACAGGGGGCTACACCGGGGAGCTGTTTTTT.

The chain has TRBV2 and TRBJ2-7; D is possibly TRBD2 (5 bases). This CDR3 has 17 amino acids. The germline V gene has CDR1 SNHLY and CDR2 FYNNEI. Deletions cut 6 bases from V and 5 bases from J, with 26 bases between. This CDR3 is CASSATFRGLTSNEQYF. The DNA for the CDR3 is TGTGCCAGCAGCGCCACATTTCGGGGATTGACCAGCAACGAGCAGTACTTC.

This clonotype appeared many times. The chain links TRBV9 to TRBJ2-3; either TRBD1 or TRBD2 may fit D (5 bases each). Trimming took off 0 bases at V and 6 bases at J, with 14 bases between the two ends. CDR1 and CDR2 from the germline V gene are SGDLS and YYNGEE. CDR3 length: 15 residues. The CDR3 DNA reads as TGTGCCAGCAGCGTAGAGGGGAGTTCCGTCGATACGCAGTATTTT. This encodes CASSVEGSSVDTQYF.

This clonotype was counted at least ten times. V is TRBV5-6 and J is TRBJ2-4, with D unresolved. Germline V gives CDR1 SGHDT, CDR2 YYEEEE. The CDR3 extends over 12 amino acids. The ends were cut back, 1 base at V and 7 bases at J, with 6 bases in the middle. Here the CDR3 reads CASSLLANIQYF. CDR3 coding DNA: TGTGCCAGCAGCTTGTTGGCGAACATTCAGTACTTC.

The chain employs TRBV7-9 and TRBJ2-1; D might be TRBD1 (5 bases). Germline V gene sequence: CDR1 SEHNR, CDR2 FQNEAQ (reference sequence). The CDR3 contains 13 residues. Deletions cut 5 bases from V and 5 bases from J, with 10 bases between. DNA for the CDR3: TGTGCCAGCAGCAGGGGTCCAGACAATGAGCAGTTCTTC. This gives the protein CASSRGPDNEQFF.

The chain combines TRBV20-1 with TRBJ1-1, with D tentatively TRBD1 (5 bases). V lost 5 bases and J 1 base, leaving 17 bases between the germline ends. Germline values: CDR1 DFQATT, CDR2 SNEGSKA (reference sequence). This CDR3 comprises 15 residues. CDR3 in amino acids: CSAPGQGRANTEAFF. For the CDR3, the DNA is TGCAGTGCTCCCGGGCAGGGCAGGGCGAACACTGAAGCTTTCTTT.

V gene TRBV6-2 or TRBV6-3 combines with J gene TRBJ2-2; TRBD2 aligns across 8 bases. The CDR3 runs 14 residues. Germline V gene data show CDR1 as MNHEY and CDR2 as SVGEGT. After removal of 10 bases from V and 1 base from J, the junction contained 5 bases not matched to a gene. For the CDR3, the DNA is TGTGCCACCCTTCTAGCGGGGAACACCGGGGAGCTGTTTTTT. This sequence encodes CATLLAGNTGELFF.

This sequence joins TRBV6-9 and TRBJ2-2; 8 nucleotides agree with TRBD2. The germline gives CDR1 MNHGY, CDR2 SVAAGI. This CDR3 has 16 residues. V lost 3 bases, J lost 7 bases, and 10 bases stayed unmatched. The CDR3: CASSYFRGGEGGELFF. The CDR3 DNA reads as TGTGCCAGCAGTTACTTCCGGGGGGGGGAGGGCGGGGAGCTGTTTTTT.

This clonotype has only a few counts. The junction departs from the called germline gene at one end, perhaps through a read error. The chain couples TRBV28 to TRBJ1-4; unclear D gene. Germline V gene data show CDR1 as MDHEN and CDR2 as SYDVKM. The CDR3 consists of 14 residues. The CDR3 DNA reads TGTGCCAGCAGTTCCGAACAGTCTAATGAAAAGCTGTTTTTT. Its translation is CASSSEQSNEKLFF.

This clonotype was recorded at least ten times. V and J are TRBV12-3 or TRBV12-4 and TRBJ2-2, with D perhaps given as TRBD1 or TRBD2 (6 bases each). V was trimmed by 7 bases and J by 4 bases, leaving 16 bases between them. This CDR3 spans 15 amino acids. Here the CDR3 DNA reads TGTGCCAGCAACATCAGGGGAGGCGGCACCGGGGAGCTGTTTTTT. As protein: CASNIRGGGTGELFF.

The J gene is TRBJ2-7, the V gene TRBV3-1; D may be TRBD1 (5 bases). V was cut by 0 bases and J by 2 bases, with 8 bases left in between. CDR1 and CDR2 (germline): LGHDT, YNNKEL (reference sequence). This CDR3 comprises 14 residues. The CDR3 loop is CASSQEGRAYEQYF. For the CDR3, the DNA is TGTGCCAGCAGCCAAGAGGGCAGGGCCTACGAGCAGTACTTC.

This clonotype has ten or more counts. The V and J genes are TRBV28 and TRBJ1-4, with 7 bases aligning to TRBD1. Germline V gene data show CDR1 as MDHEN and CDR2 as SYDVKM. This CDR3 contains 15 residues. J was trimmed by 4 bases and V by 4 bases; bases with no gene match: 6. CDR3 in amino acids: CASSSDRTYNEKLFF. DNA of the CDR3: TGTGCCAGCAGTTCGGACAGGACTTATAATGAAAAACTGTTTTTT.

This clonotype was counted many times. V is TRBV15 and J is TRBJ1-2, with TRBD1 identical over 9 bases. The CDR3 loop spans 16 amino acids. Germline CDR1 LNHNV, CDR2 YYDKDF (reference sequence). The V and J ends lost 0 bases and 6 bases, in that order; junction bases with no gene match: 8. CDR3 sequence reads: CATSRDLLGQGDGYTF. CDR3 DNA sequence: TGTGCCACCAGCAGAGATCTGTTGGGACAGGGAGATGGCTACACCTTC.

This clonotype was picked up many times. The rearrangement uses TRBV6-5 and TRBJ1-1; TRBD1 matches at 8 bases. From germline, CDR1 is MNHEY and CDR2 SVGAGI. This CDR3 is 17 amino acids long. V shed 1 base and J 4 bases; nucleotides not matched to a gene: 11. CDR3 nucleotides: TGTGCCAGCAGTTACTTCAGGCCCGGGACAGGTATCACTGAAGCTTTCTTT. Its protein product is CASSYFRPGTGITEAFF.

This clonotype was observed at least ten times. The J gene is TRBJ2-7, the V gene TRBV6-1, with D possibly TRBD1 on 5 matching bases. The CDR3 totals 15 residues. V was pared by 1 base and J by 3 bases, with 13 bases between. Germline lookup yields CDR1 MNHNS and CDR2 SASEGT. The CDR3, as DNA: TGTGCCAGCAGTGAAGGGAGACAGCCCTACTACGAGCAGTACTTC. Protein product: CASSEGRQPYYEQYF.

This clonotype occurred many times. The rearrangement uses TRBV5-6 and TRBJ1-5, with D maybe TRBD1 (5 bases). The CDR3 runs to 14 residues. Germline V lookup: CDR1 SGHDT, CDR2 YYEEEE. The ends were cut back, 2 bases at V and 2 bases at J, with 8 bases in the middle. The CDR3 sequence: CASSFQGGNQPQHF. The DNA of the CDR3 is TGTGCCAGCAGCTTTCAGGGCGGCAATCAGCCCCAGCATTTT.

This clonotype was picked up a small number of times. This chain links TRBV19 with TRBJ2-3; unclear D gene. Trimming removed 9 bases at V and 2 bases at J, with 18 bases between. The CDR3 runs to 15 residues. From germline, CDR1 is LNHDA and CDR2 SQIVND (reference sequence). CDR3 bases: TGTGCCAGCCCCTATAGAGGCCTCTCCACAGATACGCAGTATTTT. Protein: CASPYRGLSTDTQYF.

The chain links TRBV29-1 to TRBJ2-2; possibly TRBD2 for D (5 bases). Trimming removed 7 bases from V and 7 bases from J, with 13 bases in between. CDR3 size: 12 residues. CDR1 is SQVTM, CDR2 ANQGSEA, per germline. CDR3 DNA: TGCAGCGCCCAACTAGTAAACGGGGAGCTGTTTTTT. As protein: CSAQLVNGELFF.

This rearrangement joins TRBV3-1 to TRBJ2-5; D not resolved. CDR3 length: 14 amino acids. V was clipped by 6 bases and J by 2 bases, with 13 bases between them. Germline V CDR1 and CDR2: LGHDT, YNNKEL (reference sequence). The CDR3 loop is CASSQRAVQETQYF. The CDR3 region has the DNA TGTGCCAGCAGTCAAAGGGCGGTTCAAGAGACCCAGTACTTC.